This entry concerns a single T cell receptor beta chain. The target antigen is unknown. The record originates from a study of regulatory T cells in long-lasting Graves disease. Whole-study context: Antithyroid drug exposure in newly diagnosed Graves' patients had lasted under 3 months. Study-level points and caveats: Persistent disease exhibited a predilection for TRBV28, TRBJ1-2 and TRBJ2-5.

There are 12 residues in the CDR3. With 10 bases clipped from V and 7 bases from J, the junction kept 7 bases outside the gene matches. Germline V gene data show CDR1 as SGDLS and CDR2 as YYNGEE. Regarding time point: newly diagnosed GD, antithyroid drugs for less than 3 months. There was RNA extracted from PBMCs, and the TCR library was made from it. The authors built TCR beta libraries using iRepertoire HTBI primers and Arm-PCR of CDR3 regions. TCRdb reanalysed the multiplex PCR reads using MiXCR and keeps one entry per CDR3 protein. The data hold under 500,000 distinct CDR3 sequences, with about 17% observed a single time. These data were likewise used in another study, on T cells in Graves' hyperthyroidism and ophthalmopathy. Turning to that study: During a first-round RT-PCR of the TCR CDR3, the HTBI primer set was used. Ophthalmopathy got predicted by the model a median approximately 6 months before its onset.

The sequence was collected from a woman aged 30 to 39 with Graves disease. The V and J genes are TRBV9 and TRBJ2-2; 7 nucleotides line up with TRBD1. Sequenced material: peripheral blood mononuclear cells (PBMCs), taken at new diagnosis, from a patient treated with antithyroid drugs. The CDR3 loop reads CASTTGVGELFF. In nucleotides, the CDR3 is TGTGCCTCAACCACAGGGGTCGGGGAGCTGTTTTTT.